The 4 T cell receptor beta chains listed next were all sequenced from one sample in a study of CD8 T cells in ankylosing spondylitis. TCRdb re-derived calls from the 5' RACE reads in MiXCR, one entry per CDR3 protein. The sample holds under 150,000 distinct CDR3 sequences, around 8.5% seen once. Sequenced: blood, either unsorted or a sorted T cell fraction (not recorded which). The receptors shown here come from a male donor with ankylosing spondylitis or in good health (not recorded which).

This chain uses TRBV20-1 with TRBJ2-3; 10 nucleotides match TRBD2. This CDR3 has 15 residues. Germline V gives CDR1 DFQATT, CDR2 SNEGSKA (reference sequence). Trimming at V came to 6 bases and at J to 5 bases, leaving 11 bases not matched to a gene. CDR3 amino acids: CSAAWTSGVGDTQYF. The DNA of the CDR3 is TGCAGTGCCGCATGGACTAGCGGAGTGGGAGATACGCAGTATTTT.

Ten or more counts support this clonotype. The CDR3 protein is CASSYTGANTEAFF. The CDR3 bases are TGTGCCAGCAGTTACACCGGGGCGAACACTGAAGCTTTCTTT. V and J are TRBV6-5 and TRBJ1-1, with D tentatively TRBD1 (5 bases). V was cut by 2 bases and J by 1 base, with 8 bases left in between. This CDR3 comprises 14 residues. Germline V gene data show CDR1 as MNHEY and CDR2 as SVGAGI.

The chain couples TRBV5-1 to TRBJ2-7, with 7 bases that match TRBD2. Per germline, CDR1 SGHRS and CDR2 YFSETQ. The CDR3 is made up of 16 amino acids. V gave up 1 base and J gave up 3 bases; unmatched junction bases: 10. CDR3 DNA: TGCGCCAGCAGCTTGTCAAGCACTAGCGAGTACTACGAGCAGTACTTC. It encodes CASSLSSTSEYYEQYF.

The table lists this clonotype with many counts. V usage is TRBV10-3 and J usage is TRBJ2-3; 9 nucleotides line up with TRBD1. Germline-derived CDR1 and CDR2 are ENHRY and SYGVKD. There are 15 residues in the CDR3. Losses at the gene ends were 8 bases for V and 1 base for J; bases not matched to a gene: 7. Written as DNA, the CDR3 is TGTGCCATCTCATGGACAGGGGCGCGCACAGATACGCAGTATTTT. Its translation is CAISWTGARTDTQYF.